This T cell receptor (beta chain) emerged from a study of cytomegalovirus exposure and HLA in healthy donors. The CDR3 runs 14 residues. The V end lost 5 bases, the J end lost 5 bases, and 15 bases lay between the germline ends. Germline CDR1 is SGHTA and CDR2 is FQGNSA. Primers: 60 Vbeta forward and 13 Jbeta reverse. Profiling relied on immunoSEQ multiplex PCR, and the TCRdb table lists in-frame clones only, not all of them. The table lists a few hundred thousand clones, 65% to 90% of them singletons. Points from the study as a whole: CMV serostatus was the only immune exposure information that was available. Most CMV-associated TCR beta chains were later found to appear HLA-restricted. Using the classifier, cytomegalovirus status was reportedly diagnosed with high specificity and sensitivity. Most of the TCR beta V segments (in an earlier analysis) were productive either about 90% or about 30% of the time.

Remarks on this clone: Its cognate antigen is unknown.

The TCR was taken from a girl aged 5 to 17 in good health and CMV-seronegative. Source material: PBMCs. The chain uses TRBV7-2 and TRBJ1-1, with D uncertain. For the CDR3, the DNA is TGTGCCAGCAGCCCCTTGGCCACGCGGACTGAAGCTTTCTTT. Protein product: CASSPLATRTEAFF.